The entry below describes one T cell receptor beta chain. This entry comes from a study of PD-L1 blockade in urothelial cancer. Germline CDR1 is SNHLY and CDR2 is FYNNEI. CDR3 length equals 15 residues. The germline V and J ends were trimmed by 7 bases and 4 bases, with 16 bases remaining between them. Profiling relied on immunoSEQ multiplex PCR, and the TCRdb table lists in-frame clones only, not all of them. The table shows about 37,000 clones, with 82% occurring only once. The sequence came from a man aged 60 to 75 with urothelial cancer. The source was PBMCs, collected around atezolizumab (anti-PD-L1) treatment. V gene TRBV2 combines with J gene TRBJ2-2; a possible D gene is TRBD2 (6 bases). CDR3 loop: CASTRGIGATGELFF. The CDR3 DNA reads TGTGCCAGCACCCGGGGGATAGGGGCCACCGGGGAGCTGTTTTTT.